This TCR beta chain was profiled in a study of regulatory and conventional T cells in RAG deficiency. Findings and limits, study-wide: Patient subsets had shorter CDR3s; Omenn Treg-Tconv overlap exceeded 85%. Shannon entropy fell and Simpson indices rose in RAG-deficient patients. These Omenn syndrome Treg sorts may hold peripherally activated cells instead. Treg unique TCR beta sequences were about 110-fold fewer in Omenn syndrome and CID/AS patients than controls.

Blood CD4+ CD25-low CD127-high conventional T cells supplied the genomic DNA template. The CDR3 totals 15 residues. Germline-derived CDR1 and CDR2 are SGHVS and FQNEAQ. Trimming left V 1 base short and J 0 bases short, with 8 bases between. In the case of this clone: No antigen is known for it.

Assay used: immunoSEQ multiplex PCR; TCRdb lists only in-frame clones, some missing. The table includes some 31,000 clones, roughly 96% detected once. The sample was also linked to a second study, of regulatory T cells. That study reports: The primer mix had 52 TRBV and 13 TRBJ primers.

V and J are TRBV7-8 and TRBJ2-3, with D possibly matching TRBD1 (6 bases). The TCR originated in a human donor in good health. Sequencing used CD25- CD4+ T cells sorted from blood. The CDR3 loop is CASSLVGASTDTQYF. The CDR3 DNA reads TGTGCCAGCAGCTTAGTGGGGGCAAGCACAGATACGCAGTATTTT.